This TCR beta chain came from a study of blood T cells in healthy people across ages (dated by TCRdb to between 2014 and 2016). With respect to the entire study: In model experiments, template switching captured roughly one uniquely barcoded TCR beta cDNA molecule for every two T cells. To track age-related changes in TCR beta repertoire diversity, the study relied on deep sequencing normalized with unique cDNA molecular identifiers. Donors were grouped into four age groups: young (average about 15 years), middle-aged (roughly 40), aged (around 60) and long-lived (about 82). To avoid experimental bias, donors of different ages were randomly spread across the sequencing lanes. Using the same blood draw, the study looked at two additional independent replicas of 1 million unique cDNA reads for two donors, one aged 18 to 30 and the other aged 80 or older.

Systemically healthy Caucasian individuals from Russia, 39 in total and aged roughly 6 to 95 years, were included as donors. Each donor gave about 10 milliliters of peripheral blood, drawn into EDTA-treated Vacutainer tubes. Ficoll-Paque density-gradient centrifugation was used to isolate PBMCs, with at least 7 million obtained per sample. Trizol reagent was used to extract total RNA from the PBMCs, yielding at least 5 micrograms per sample. The percentages of naive CD45RAhigh/CD27high T cells were determined by flow cytometry on a PBMC aliquot from every donor. Summary of the overall study and its limitations: Observed TCR beta diversity correlated strongly with the percentage of naive T cells measured by flow cytometry. Compared with the aged group, the long-lived group had more naive CD4+ T cells, fewer expanded clones and increased TCR diversity, suggesting age selection. Because the CMV infection status of the donors was unknown, age-related changes in expanded clonotypes may potentially have been confounded. Estimates of total diversity from one million sequenced T cells were regarded as lower bounds and underestimates. As age increased, observed TCR beta diversity per million T cells dropped in a roughly linear way, and a significant reduction was already evident by age 40. Because profiling used bulk unsorted PBMCs, naive and antigen-experienced compartments could not be compared conclusively.

Receptor libraries were prepared by 5' RACE. TCRdb lists the instrument as Illumina HiSeq 2500. A second roughly 6 to 11 cycle PCR used a sample-barcoded 5' primer and a J-beta primer mix. A unique molecular identifier was introduced onto each TCR beta cDNA molecule by a template-switch 5' adaptor carrying 12 random nucleotides. Each sample yielded at least 3 million CDR3-containing paired-end reads. The Mint cDNA synthesis kit, primed by a TRBC-specific oligonucleotide, was used to synthesize first-strand cDNA from all RNA. Following uracil-DNA glycosylase treatment, all cDNA underwent a first 18-cycle PCR with the universal primers M1SS and BC2_uni_R. The authors processed their data as follows. For normalization, 1 million high-quality reads were randomly selected from each sample, with every read carrying a distinct molecular identifier. Reads sharing molecular identifiers were discarded rather than binned into consensus sequences. MiTCR, run with a Q25 quality threshold and the strictest error-elimination algorithm, handled CDR3 identification, clonotype clustering and error correction. A nonparametric unseen species model using Euler transformation provided a lower-bound estimate of total TCR beta diversity. TCRdb itself trimmed the public reads at Q25 with fastp, ran MiXCR and retained productive beta chains. Rows matching on CDR3 protein sequence are summarized as one entry with the most common DNA and genes. TCRdb's processing, not the authors' own work, is the source of the V and J calls. This sample lists about 1.8 million distinct CDR3 sequences; just under 50% were detected once. Clones ranked in the top ten supply approximately 2% of the sample.

For CDR1 and CDR2, the germline V gene lists KGHSH and LQKENI. Including cysteine and phenylalanine, the CDR3 has 12 amino acids. CDR3 DNA only is kept here, 36 bases in frame from base 1. On this clonotype itself: The antigen it binds to is not known. Per-base qualities were not stored, and no clone one base away is much larger.

The sequence was collected from a woman aged 40 to 50 in good health. The sample consisted of blood. The sequence joins TRBV18 to TRBJ2-4; confidence is insufficient to name the D gene. The J call may be faulty, since TRBJ2-7 better matches the DNA end. The sequenced DNA is TGTGCCAGCTCACCACCGATCTCCGAGCAGTACTTC. It specifies CASSPPISEQYF.